This T cell receptor beta chain was captured in a study of T cell repertoires in cytomegalovirus infection (dated 2019 in TCRdb). Context from the whole study: Peptide stimulations targeted recently identified HLA-C-restricted CMV epitopes, whose presentation resists viral immunomodulation, together with well-studied HLA-B-restricted epitopes. Donor HLA type was relevant to the analysis, because carriage of CMV infection together with the matching HLA type was indicated by public TCR beta signatures.

General conclusions and limits of the study: In both this cohort and an independent cohort of some 380 donors, the cumulative frequency of public TCR beta family members distinguished carriers of CMV infection plus the relevant HLA type. The ex vivo response was dominated by HLA-C-restricted CMV-specific TCR beta clonotypes, and the single most frequent clonotype in two of eight donors was supplied by these HLA-C-restricted clonotypes.

Ends trimmed: V by 7 bases, J by 1 base; bases unmatched to a gene: 4. From cysteine to phenylalanine, the CDR3 is 14 amino acids long. The kept DNA is CDR3 alone, 42 bases in frame from the first base. The reads were generated on an Illumina HiSeq 1500. The raw public data were reprocessed by TCRdb itself: fastp quality trimming at Q25, MiXCR clonotype calling, in-frame beta chains only. Each CDR3 protein gets just one entry, which takes the most common genes and DNA from the rows behind it. The sample table lists just over 450,000 distinct CDR3 sequences, approximately 42% of them with a count of one. The ten largest account for approximately 40% of the sample. About this clonotype: Its antigen is still unknown. No much larger clone is present one base from it, and per-base qualities are unavailable.

The label giving this sample's treatment or condition can be read as: in vitro stimulation with specific CMV peptide epitopes to enrich CMV-specific T cells. This specimen was cultured PBMCs, taken from culture after CMV antigen stimulation. The sequence was obtained from a human donor in good health (CMV status not recorded). Some clones in this sample may be carry-over from other donors' samples. This chain is built from TRBV12-3 or TRBV12-4 and TRBJ2-3; 8 of the junction bases match TRBD2. The nucleotide sequence is TGTGCCAGCACGAAGACTAGCGGCACAGATACGCAGTATTTT. The resulting protein is CASTKTSGTDTQYF.